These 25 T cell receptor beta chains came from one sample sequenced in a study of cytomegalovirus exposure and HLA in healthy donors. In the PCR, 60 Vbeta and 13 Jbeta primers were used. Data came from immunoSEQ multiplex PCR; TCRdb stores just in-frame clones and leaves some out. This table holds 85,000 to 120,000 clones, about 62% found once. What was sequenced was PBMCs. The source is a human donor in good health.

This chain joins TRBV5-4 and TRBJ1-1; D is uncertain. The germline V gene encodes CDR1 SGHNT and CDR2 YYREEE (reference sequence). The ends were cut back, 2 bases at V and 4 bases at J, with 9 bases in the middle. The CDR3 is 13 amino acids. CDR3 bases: TGTGCCAGCAGCTTAGGAGGAACCACTGAAGCTTTCTTT. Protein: CASSLGGTTEAFF.

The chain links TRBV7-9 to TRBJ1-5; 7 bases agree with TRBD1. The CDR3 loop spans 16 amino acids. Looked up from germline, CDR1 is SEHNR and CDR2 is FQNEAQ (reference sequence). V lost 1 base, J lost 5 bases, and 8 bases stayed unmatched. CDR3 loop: CASSLESGGLHQPQHF. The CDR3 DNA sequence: TGTGCCAGCAGCTTAGAGTCAGGGGGATTACATCAGCCCCAGCATTTT.

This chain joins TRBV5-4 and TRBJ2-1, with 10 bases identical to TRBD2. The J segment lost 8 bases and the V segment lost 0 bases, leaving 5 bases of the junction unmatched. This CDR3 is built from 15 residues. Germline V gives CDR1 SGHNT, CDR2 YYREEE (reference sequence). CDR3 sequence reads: CASSLVASGSHEQFF. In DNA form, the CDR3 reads TGTGCCAGCAGCTTGGTCGCTAGCGGGAGCCATGAGCAGTTCTTC.

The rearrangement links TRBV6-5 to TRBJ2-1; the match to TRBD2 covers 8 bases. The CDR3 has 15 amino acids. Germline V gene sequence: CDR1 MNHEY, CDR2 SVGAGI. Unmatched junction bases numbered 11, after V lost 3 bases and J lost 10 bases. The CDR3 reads CASSYLAGQVREQFF. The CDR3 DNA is TGTGCCAGCAGTTATTTAGCGGGGCAGGTTCGGGAGCAGTTCTTC.

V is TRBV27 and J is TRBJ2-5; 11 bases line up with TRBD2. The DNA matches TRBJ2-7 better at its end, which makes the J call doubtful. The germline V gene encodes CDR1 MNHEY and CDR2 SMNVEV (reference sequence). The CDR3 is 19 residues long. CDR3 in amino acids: CASSRLPSPLAGVLNEQYF. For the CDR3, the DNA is TGTGCCAGCAGTCGCCTACCCTCTCCACTAGCGGGAGTTTTAAACGAGCAGTACTTC.

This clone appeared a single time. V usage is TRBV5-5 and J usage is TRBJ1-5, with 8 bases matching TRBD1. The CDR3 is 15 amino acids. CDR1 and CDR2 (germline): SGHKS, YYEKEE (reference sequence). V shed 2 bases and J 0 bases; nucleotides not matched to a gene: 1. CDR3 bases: TGTGCCAGCAGCTTACAGGGGGATAGCAATCAGCCCCAGCATTTT. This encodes CASSLQGDSNQPQHF.

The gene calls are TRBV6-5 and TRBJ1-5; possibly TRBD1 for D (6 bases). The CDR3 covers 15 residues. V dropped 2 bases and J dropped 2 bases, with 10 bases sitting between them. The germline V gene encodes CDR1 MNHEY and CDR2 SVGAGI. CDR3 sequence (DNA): TGTGCCAGCAGTTACGGCAGGGGTGGCAATCAGCCCCAGCATTTT. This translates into CASSYGRGGNQPQHF.

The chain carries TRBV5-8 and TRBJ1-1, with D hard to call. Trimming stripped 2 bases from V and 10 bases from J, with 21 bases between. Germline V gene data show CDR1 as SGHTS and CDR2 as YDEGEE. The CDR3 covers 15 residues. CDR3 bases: TGTGCCAGCAGCTTAGGAGGGTGGAGTTACGGAGCAGCTTTCTTT. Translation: CASSLGGWSYGAAFF.

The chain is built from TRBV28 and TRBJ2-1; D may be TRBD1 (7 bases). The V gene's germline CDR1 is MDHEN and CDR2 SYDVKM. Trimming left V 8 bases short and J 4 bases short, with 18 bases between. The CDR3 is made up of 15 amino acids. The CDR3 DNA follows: TGTGCCAGCGGGCGGGGACAGTTTAGGTACAATGAGCAGTTCTTC. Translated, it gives CASGRGQFRYNEQFF. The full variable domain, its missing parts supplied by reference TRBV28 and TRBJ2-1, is DVKVTQSSRYLVKRTGEKVFLECVQDMDHENMFWYRQDPGLGLRLIYFSYDVKMKEKGDIPEGYSVSREKKERFSLILESASTNQTSMYLCASGRGQFRYNEQFFGPGTRLTVL.

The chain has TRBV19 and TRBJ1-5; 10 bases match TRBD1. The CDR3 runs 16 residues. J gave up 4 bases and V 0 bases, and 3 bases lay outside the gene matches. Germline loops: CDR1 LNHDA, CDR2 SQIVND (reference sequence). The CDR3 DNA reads TGTGCCAGTAGTATAGACGGGACAGGGGTGAATCAGCCCCAGCATTTT. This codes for CASSIDGTGVNQPQHF.

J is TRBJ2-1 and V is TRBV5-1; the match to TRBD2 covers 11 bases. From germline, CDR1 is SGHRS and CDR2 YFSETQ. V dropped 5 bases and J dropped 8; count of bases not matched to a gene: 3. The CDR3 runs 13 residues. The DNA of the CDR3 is TGCGCCAGCAGGACTAGCGGGGTCCATGAGCAGTTCTTC. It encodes CASRTSGVHEQFF.

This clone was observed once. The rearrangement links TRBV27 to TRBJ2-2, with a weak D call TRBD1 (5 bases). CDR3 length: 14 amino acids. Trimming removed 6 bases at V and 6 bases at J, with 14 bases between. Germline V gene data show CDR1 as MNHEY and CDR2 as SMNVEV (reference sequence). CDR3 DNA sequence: TGTGCCAGCAGAATAGTTCCCAGGGCCGGGGAGCTGTTTTTT. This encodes CASRIVPRAGELFF.

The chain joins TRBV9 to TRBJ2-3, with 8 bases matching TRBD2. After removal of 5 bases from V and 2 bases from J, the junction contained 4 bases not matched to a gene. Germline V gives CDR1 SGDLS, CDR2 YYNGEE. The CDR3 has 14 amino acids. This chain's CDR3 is CASSGTSFTDTQYF. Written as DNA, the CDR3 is TGTGCCAGCAGTGGGACTAGTTTCACAGATACGCAGTATTTT.

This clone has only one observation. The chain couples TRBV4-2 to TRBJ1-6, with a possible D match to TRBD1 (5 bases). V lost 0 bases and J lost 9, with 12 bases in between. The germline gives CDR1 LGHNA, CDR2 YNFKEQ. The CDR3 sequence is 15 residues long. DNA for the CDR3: TGTGCCAGCAGCCAAGAACGGGGGTTCAGTTCACCCCTCCACTTT. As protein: CASSQERGFSSPLHF.

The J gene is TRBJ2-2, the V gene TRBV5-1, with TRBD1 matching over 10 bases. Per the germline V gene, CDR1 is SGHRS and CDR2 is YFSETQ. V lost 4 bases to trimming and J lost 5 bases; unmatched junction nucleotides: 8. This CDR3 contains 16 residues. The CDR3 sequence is CASSLTGGGGTGELFF. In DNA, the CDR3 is TGCGCCAGCAGCCTGACAGGGGGCGGTGGGACCGGGGAGCTGTTTTTT.

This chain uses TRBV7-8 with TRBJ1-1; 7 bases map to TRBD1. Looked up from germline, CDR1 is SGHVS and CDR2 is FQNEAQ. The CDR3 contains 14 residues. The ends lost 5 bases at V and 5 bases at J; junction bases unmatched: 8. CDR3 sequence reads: CASSAWTGGTEAFF. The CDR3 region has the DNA TGTGCCAGCAGCGCCTGGACAGGAGGGACTGAAGCTTTCTTT.

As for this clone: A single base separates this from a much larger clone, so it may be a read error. The CDR3, as DNA: TGTGCCAGCAGTGCCCGGGACAACAATGAGCAGTTCTTC. Translating it yields CASSARDNNEQFF. The chain employs TRBV6-5 and TRBJ2-1; D possibly corresponds to TRBD1 (6 bases). Germline CDR1 and CDR2: MNHEY and SVGAGI. Trimming pared 5 bases from V and 5 bases from J, leaving 10 bases between. The length of the CDR3 is 13 residues.

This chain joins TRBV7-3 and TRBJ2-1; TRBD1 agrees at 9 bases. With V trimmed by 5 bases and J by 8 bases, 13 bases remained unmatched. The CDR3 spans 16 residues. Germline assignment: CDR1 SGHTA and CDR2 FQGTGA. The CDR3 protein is CASSQQGARFGDEQFF. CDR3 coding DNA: TGTGCCAGCAGCCAACAGGGGGCGCGATTTGGAGATGAGCAGTTCTTC.

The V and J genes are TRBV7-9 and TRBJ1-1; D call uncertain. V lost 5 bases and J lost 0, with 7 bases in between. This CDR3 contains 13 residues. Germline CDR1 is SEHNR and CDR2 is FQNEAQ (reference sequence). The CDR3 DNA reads TGTGCCAGCAGCCCACTATTGAACACTGAAGCTTTCTTT. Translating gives CASSPLLNTEAFF.

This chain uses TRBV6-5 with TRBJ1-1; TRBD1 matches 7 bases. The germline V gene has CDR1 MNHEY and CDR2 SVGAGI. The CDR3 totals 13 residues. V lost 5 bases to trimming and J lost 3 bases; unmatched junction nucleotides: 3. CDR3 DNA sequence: TGTGCCAGCAGTAGACAGGGACACACTGAAGCTTTCTTT. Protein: CASSRQGHTEAFF.

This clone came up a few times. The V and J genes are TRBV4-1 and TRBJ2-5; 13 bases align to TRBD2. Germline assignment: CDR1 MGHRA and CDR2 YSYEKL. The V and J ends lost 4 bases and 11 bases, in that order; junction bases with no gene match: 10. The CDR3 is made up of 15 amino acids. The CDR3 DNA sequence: TGCGCCAGCAGCCGCGGACTAGCGGGAGTGGGGGAGCAGTACTTC. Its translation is CASSRGLAGVGEQYF.

The CDR3 nucleotides are TGTGCCTGGAGCGACCTAACAGGGGGGAACACCATATATTTT. Protein: CAWSDLTGGNTIYF. The chain joins TRBV30 to TRBJ1-3; 8 bases align to TRBD1. Germline CDR1 reads GTSNPN; CDR2 reads SVGIG (reference sequence). This CDR3 comprises 14 residues. V lost 3 bases, J lost 7 bases, and 8 bases stayed unmatched.

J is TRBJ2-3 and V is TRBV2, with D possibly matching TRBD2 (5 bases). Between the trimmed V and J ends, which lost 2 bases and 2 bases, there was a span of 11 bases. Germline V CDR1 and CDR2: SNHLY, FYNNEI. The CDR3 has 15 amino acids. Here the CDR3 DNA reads TGTGCCAGCAGTGAATCCAGCGGTTTCACAGATACGCAGTATTTT. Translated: CASSESSGFTDTQYF. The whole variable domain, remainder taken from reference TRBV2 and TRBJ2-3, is EPEVTQTPSHQVTQMGQEVILRCVPISNHLYFYWYRQILGQKVEFLVSFYNNEISEKSEIFDDQFSVERPDGSNFTLKIRSTKLEDSAMYFCASSESSGFTDTQYFGPGTRLTVL.

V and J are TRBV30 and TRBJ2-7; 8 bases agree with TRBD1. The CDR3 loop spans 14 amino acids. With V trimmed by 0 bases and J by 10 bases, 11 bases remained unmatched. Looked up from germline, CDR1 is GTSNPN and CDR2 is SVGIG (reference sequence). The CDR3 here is CAWSVGGQVALQYF. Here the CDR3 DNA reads TGTGCCTGGAGTGTGGGGGGACAGGTTGCCCTTCAGTACTTC.

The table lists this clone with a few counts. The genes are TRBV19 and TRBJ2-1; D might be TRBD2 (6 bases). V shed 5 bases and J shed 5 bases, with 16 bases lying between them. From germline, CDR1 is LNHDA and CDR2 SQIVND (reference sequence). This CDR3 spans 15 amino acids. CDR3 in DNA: TGTGCCAGTAGTGCAGACCGGGACTTTCACAATGAGCAGTTCTTC. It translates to CASSADRDFHNEQFF.